These T cell receptor beta chains were read from a single sample in a study of T cell changes during pregnancy in multiple sclerosis. Only in-frame clones appear in the TCRdb table, and some are missing; sequencing was by immunoSEQ multiplex PCR. The sample gives 30,000 to 50,000 clones, just over 90% of which show up once; under 0.9% is in the top ten. The source was CD4+ T cells from peripheral blood mononuclear cells, collected in the third trimester of pregnancy. Source of these receptors: a female donor with multiple sclerosis, enrolled in a pregnancy study. Each CDR3 is given with its conserved first and last residue. A D gene is named only where the DNA matches it firmly. Some rows mark clone size as missing; the rest say once, few, many or name a class of expanded clone.

clone size,D gene,V gene,J gene,CDR3 protein,CDR3 DNA
-,-,TRBV2,TRBJ1-1,CASRGTGQPNTEAFF,TGTGCCAGCAGAGGAACTGGACAGCCGAACACTGAAGCTTTCTTT
-,-,TRBV7-9,TRBJ2-7,CASSPLRGVGYEQYF,TGTGCCAGCAGCCCCCTCAGGGGGGTAGGGTACGAGCAGTACTTC
-,-,TRBV25-1,TRBJ2-3,CASSVTTTSTDTQYF,TGTGCCAGCAGTGTTACTACTACTAGCACAGATACGCAGTATTTT
-,-,TRBV11-2,TRBJ1-1,CASSLARVNTEAFF,TGTGCCAGCAGCTTAGCCAGGGTGAACACTGAAGCTTTCTTT
-,TRBD1,TRBV5-1,TRBJ1-4,CASSSTTTTGYNEKLFF,TGCGCCAGCAGCTCGACCACAACGACAGGGTATAATGAAAAACTGTTTTTT
-,-,TRBV11-1,TRBJ2-6,CASSLDVRSSGANVLTF,TGTGCCAGCAGCTTAGATGTCCGGAGCTCTGGGGCCAACGTCCTGACTTTC
-,-,TRBV5-1,TRBJ2-2,CASSPTGTSNTGELFF,TGCGCCAGCAGCCCGACCGGGACTTCGAACACCGGGGAGCTGTTTTTT
-,TRBD1,TRBV4-1,TRBJ2-7,CASSPQGVRGWYEQYF,TGCGCCAGCAGCCCCCAGGGGGTCAGGGGATGGTACGAGCAGTACTTC
few,TRBD2,TRBV5-1,TRBJ2-2,CASSFLAETGELFF,TGCGCCAGCAGCTTTCTAGCGGAAACCGGGGAGCTGTTTTTT
once,TRBD1,TRBV19,TRBJ1-4,CASRTGTGDEKLFF,TGTGCCAGTAGGACCGGGACAGGGGACGAAAAACTGTTTTTT
-,-,TRBV28,TRBJ1-1,CASSLRRALYAEAFF,TGTGCCAGCAGTTTACGGAGAGCGTTGTACGCTGAAGCTTTCTTT
-,TRBD1,TRBV7-7,TRBJ2-7,CASSCRDRASLVLYEQYF,TGTGCTAGCAGCTGCCGGGACAGGGCCTCGTTGGTCCTCTACGAGCAGTACTTC
-,TRBD1,TRBV25-1,TRBJ2-5,CASSDEPDRGKTQYF,TGTGCCAGCAGTGACGAACCCGACAGGGGAAAGACCCAGTACTTC
-,-,TRBV27,TRBJ2-1,CASSTVDEQFF,TGTGCCAGCTCCACTGTTGATGAGCAGTTCTTC
-,-,TRBV29-1,TRBJ1-6,CSVRDVSYNSPLHF,TGCAGCGTTAGAGATGTCTCCTATAATTCACCCCTCCACTTT
-,-,TRBV28,TRBJ1-1,CASIENTEAFF,TGTGCCAGCATAGAGAACACTGAAGCTTTCTTT
-,TRBD2,TRBV2,TRBJ2-6,CASTLAGYSGANVLTF,TGTGCCAGCACTCTAGCGGGCTACTCTGGGGCCAACGTCCTGACTTTC
-,-,TRBV5-1,TRBJ2-7,CASSLASDEQYF,TGCGCCAGCAGCTTGGCGAGCGACGAGCAGTACTTC
-,-,TRBV30,TRBJ2-1,CAWSVSGTYNEQFF,TGTGCCTGGAGTGTAAGTGGGACTTACAATGAGCAGTTCTTC
-,-,TRBV5-6,TRBJ2-3,CASSPGRGGTDTQYF,TGTGCCAGCAGCCCAGGGAGGGGGGGCACAGATACGCAGTATTTT
-,TRBD1,TRBV5-4,TRBJ2-7,CASSYLPGQGGEQYF,TGTGCCAGCAGCTACCTGCCGGGACAGGGGGGCGAGCAGTACTTC
-,TRBD2,TRBV5-1,TRBJ2-3,CASSTGTSGRWDTQYF,TGCGCCAGCAGCACGGGGACTAGCGGGAGGTGGGATACGCAGTATTTT
-,TRBD2,TRBV5-4,TRBJ2-3,CASSSLAGASTDTQYF,TGTGCCAGCAGCTCACTAGCGGGGGCCTCCACAGATACGCAGTATTTT
once,-,TRBV5-4,TRBJ2-7,CASSLMTGLSYEQYF,TGTGCCAGCAGCTTGATGACAGGTCTCTCCTACGAGCAGTACTTC
-,-,TRBV2,TRBJ1-2,CASSVGGGYTF,TGTGCCAGCAGTGTAGGGGGAGGCTACACCTTC
-,-,TRBV5-1,TRBJ2-7,CASSGGQPPYEQYF,TGCGCCAGCAGCGGAGGACAGCCCCCCTACGAGCAGTACTTC
-,TRBD1,TRBV6-5,TRBJ1-2,CASSKDRTEGYGYTF,TGTGCCAGCAGTAAGGACAGGACCGAGGGCTATGGCTACACCTTC
-,-,TRBV30,TRBJ1-1,CAWRSGGLVATEAFF,TGTGCCTGGAGAAGCGGGGGTCTAGTGGCCACTGAAGCTTTCTTT
-,-,TRBV28,TRBJ2-4,CASTLGGRDIQYF,TGTGCCAGCACCTTGGGGGGGCGGGACATTCAGTACTTC
once,-,TRBV18,TRBJ1-3,CASSPLPRTAGNTIYF,TGTGCCAGCTCACCACTCCCCAGGACAGCTGGAAACACCATATATTTT
-,TRBD2,TRBV7-6,TRBJ2-1,CASSPGLAGVGEQFF,TGTGCCAGCAGCCCCGGACTAGCGGGAGTTGGGGAGCAGTTCTTC
-,-,TRBV30,TRBJ1-2,CAWTDAGYGYTF,TGTGCCTGGACCGATGCGGGGTATGGCTACACCTTC
-,TRBD1,TRBV29-1,TRBJ2-7,CSVGGQAYNEQYF,TGCAGCGTCGGGGGACAGGCCTATAACGAGCAGTACTTC
-,-,TRBV11-2,TRBJ2-2,CASSFVGAGELFF,TGTGCCAGCAGCTTTGTCGGGGCCGGGGAGCTGTTTTTT
-,TRBD1,TRBV19,TRBJ1-5,CASRDRGSQPQHF,TGTGCCAGTAGAGACAGGGGAAGTCAGCCCCAGCATTTT
-,-,TRBV19,TRBJ2-7,CASSPTGLKLYEQYF,TGTGCCAGTAGCCCTACAGGGCTCAAACTCTACGAGCAGTACTTC
-,-,TRBV19,TRBJ1-4,CASSYGTTTNEKLFF,TGTGCCAGTAGTTACGGGACTACAACTAATGAAAAACTGTTTTTT
-,-,TRBV7-9,TRBJ2-2,CASSFLSGTGELFF,TGTGCCAGCAGCTTCTTATCAGGGACCGGGGAGCTGTTTTTT
-,-,TRBV6-5,TRBJ1-1,CATTHTRRSGTEAFF,TGTGCCACCACTCACACTAGGCGGTCGGGCACTGAAGCTTTCTTT
-,-,TRBV6-6,TRBJ2-1,CASSYIRESSYNEQFF,TGTGCCAGCAGTTACATACGGGAGAGCTCCTACAATGAGCAGTTCTTC
once,TRBD2,TRBV5-4,TRBJ2-1,CASSLPGGGYNEQFF,TGTGCCAGCAGCTTGCCCGGGGGGGGTTACAATGAGCAGTTCTTC
once,TRBD1,TRBV28,TRBJ2-3,CASSLPGQGTDTQYF,TGTGCCAGCAGCCTACCGGGACAGGGCACAGATACGCAGTATTTT
once,TRBD1,TRBV5-5,TRBJ2-1,CASSPRTGDIYNEQFF,TGTGCCAGCAGCCCCCGGACAGGGGATATCTACAATGAGCAGTTCTTC
-,-,TRBV4-1,TRBJ2-3,CASSQDLGTDTQYF,TGCGCCAGCAGCCAAGATCTCGGCACAGATACGCAGTATTTT
once,-,TRBV30,TRBJ1-5,CAWSAGAGGNQPQHF,TGTGCCTGGAGCGCCGGGGCAGGGGGCAATCAGCCCCAGCATTTT
-,-,TRBV28,TRBJ2-7,CASSNRDHEQYF,TGTGCCAGCAGTAACAGGGACCACGAGCAGTACTTC
-,TRBD2,TRBV10-1,TRBJ2-7,CASISSERDSHYEQYF,TGCGCCAGCATTTCTTCGGAGCGGGACTCTCACTACGAGCAGTACTTC
-,-,TRBV6-4,TRBJ1-2,CASSKAGDYGYTF,TGTGCCAGCAGTAAAGCGGGTGACTATGGCTACACCTTC
once,-,TRBV7-2,TRBJ1-1,CASSLFGRNTEAFF,TGTGCCAGCAGCTTATTCGGGAGGAACACTGAAGCTTTCTTT
-,-,TRBV5-1,TRBJ2-2,CASTTGSNTGELFF,TGCGCCAGCACAACAGGGTCGAACACCGGGGAGCTGTTTTTT
-,TRBD1,TRBV10-3,TRBJ2-3,CAISGSGTGADTQYF,TGTGCCATCAGTGGATCTGGGACAGGCGCAGATACGCAGTATTTT
-,-,TRBV30,TRBJ2-6,CAWSVRRGGANVLTF,TGTGCCTGGAGTGTAAGGCGGGGTGGGGCCAACGTCCTGACTTTC